The T cell receptor (beta chain) described here comes from a study of post-analysis software for immune sequencing data. Study context: Courses of disease covered relapsing-remitting, secondary progressive and progressive-relapsing multiple sclerosis.

This CDR3 spans 15 amino acids. Germline CDR1 is LGHNA and CDR2 is YSLEER. V lost 1 base and J lost 10; bases outside the gene matches: 5. Study conclusions and caveats: With F measure, samples from one preparation batch clustered together strongly. Several TRBV segments were more frequent in patients than controls; TRBV5-6, TRBV5-1 and TRBV20-1 belonged to this group.

Details on this clonotype: The antigen remains undetermined.

Sequencing libraries made from TCR beta cDNA carried unique molecular identifiers. Input populations of about 0.95 to 10 million T cells gave rise to 500,000 to 600,000 cDNA molecules. TCRdb recomputed calls from the PCR reads with MiXCR, one row per CDR3 protein. The sample has about 770,000 distinct CDR3 sequences, around 42% seen once. This TCR was sampled from a girl aged 10 to 17 with multiple sclerosis. The V call is TRBV4-3, the J call TRBJ2-1, with TRBD2 matching over 12 bases. Sequencing was carried out using blood. The chain's CDR3 is CASSQAWLAGGEQFF. Written as DNA, the CDR3 is TGCGCCAGCAGCCAAGCATGGCTAGCGGGAGGGGAGCAGTTCTTC.